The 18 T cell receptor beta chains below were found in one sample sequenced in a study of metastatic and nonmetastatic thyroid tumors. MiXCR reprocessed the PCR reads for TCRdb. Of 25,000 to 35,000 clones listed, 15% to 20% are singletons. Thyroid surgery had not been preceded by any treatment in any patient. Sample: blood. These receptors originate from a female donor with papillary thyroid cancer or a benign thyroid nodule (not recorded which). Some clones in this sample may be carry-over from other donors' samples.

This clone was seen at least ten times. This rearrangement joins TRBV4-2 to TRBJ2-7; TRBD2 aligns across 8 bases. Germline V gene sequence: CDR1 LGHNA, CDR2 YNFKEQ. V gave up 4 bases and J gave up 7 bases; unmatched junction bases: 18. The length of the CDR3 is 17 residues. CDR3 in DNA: TGTGCCAGCAGCCGGGGCGGGATGGTAGCGGGAATGAGGGAGCAGTACTTC. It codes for CASSRGGMVAGMREQYF.

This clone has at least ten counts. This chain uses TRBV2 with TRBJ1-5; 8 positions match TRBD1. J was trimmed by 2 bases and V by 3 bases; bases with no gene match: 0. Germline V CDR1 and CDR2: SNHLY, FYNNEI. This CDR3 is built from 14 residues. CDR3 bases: TGTGCCAGCAGTGAGGACAGGGGCAATCAGCCCCAGCATTTT. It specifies CASSEDRGNQPQHF.

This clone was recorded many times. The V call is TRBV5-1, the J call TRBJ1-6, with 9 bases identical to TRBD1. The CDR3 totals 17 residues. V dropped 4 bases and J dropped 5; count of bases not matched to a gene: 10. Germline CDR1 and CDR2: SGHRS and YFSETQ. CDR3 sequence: CASSLDARDRDNSPLHF. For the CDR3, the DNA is TGCGCCAGCAGCCTGGATGCTCGGGACAGGGATAATTCACCCCTCCACTTT.

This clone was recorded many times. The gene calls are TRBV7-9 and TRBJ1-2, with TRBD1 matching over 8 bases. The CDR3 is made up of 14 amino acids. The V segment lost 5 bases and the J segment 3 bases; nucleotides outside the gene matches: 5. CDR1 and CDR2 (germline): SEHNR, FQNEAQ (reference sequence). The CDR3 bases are TGTGCCAGCAGCGGAACGACAGGGGACTATGGCTACACCTTC. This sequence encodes CASSGTTGDYGYTF.

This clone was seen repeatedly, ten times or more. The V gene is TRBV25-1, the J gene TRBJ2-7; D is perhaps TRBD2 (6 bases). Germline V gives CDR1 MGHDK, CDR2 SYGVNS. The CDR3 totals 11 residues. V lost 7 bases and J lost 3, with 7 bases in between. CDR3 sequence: CASTGDYEQYF. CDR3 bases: TGTGCCAGCACGGGGGACTACGAGCAGTACTTC.

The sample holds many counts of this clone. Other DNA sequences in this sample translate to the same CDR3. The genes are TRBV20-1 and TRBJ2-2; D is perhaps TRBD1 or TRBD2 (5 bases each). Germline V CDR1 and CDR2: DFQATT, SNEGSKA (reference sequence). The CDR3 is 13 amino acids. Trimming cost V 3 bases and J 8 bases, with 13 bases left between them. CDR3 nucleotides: TGCAGTGCTAGCCGGACCTGGGGGGGGGAGCTGTTTTTT. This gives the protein CSASRTWGGELFF.

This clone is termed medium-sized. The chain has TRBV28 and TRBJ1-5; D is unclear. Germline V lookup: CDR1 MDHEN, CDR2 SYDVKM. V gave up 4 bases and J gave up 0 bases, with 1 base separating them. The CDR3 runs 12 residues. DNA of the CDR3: TGTGCCAGCAGTTATAGCAATCAGCCCCAGCATTTT. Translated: CASSYSNQPQHF.

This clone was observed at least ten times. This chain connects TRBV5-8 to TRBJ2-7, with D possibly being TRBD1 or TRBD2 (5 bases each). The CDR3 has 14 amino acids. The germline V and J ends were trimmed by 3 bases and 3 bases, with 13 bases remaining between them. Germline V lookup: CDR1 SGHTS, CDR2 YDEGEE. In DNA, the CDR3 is TGTGCCAGCAGCTGGGGACGGACGGACTACGAGCAGTACTTC. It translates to CASSWGRTDYEQYF.

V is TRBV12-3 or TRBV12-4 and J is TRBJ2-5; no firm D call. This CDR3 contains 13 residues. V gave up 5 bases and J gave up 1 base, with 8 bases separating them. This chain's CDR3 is CASSKAGQETQYF. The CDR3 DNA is TGTGCCAGCAGTAAGGCCGGCCAAGAGACCCAGTACTTC.

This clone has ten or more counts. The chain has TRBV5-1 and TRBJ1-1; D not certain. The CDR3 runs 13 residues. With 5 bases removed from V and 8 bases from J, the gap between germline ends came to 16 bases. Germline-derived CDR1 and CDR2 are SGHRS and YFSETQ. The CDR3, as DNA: TGCGCCAGCAGTTTGAATGGCGCACAAGAAGCTTTCTTT. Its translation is CASSLNGAQEAFF.

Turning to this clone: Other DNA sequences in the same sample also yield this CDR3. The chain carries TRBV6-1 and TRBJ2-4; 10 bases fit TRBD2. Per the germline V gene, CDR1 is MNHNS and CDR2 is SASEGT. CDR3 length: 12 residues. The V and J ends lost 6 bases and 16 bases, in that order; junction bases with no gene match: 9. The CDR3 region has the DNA TGTGCCAGCAGGCAGCCGGGACTAGCGCAATACTTC. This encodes CASRQPGLAQYF.

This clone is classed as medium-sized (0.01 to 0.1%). For the CDR3, the DNA is TGTGCCAGCGCATGGACAGGCTATGGCTACACCTTC. This translates into CASAWTGYGYTF. The gene calls are TRBV12-3 or TRBV12-4 and TRBJ1-2; 7 bases align to TRBD1. After removal of 8 bases from V and 4 bases from J, the junction contained 4 bases not matched to a gene. The CDR3 is 12 residues long.

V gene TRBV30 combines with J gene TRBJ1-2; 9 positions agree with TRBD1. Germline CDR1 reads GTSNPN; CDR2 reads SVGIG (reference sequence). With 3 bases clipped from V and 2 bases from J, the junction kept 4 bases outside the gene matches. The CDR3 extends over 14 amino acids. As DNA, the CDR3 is TGTGCCTGGAGCTCGACAGGGGGGAACTATGGCTACACCTTC. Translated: CAWSSTGGNYGYTF.

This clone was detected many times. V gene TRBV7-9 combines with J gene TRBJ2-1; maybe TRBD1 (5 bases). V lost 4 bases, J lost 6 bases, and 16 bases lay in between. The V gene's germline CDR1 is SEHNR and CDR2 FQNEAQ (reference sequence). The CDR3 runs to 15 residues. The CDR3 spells CASSWKFRVSNEQFF. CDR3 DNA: TGTGCCAGCAGCTGGAAGTTCAGGGTGTCCAATGAGCAGTTCTTC.

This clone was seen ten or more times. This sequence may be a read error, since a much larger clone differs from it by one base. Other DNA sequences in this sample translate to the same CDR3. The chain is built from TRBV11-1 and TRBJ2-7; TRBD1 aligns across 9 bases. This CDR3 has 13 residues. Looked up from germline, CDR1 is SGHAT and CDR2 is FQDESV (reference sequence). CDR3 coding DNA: TGTGCCAGCGGCTTAGGACAGGGGTACGAGCAGTACTTC. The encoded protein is CASGLGQGYEQYF. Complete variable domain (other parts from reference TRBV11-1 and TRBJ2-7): EAEVAQSPRYKITEKSQAVAFWCDPISGHATLYWYRQILGQGPELLVQFQDESVVDDSQLPKDRFSAERLKGVDSTLKIQPAELGDSAMYLCASGLGQGYEQYFGPGTRLTVT.

CDR3: CASSYRDYNEQFF. The CDR3 DNA sequence: TGTGCCAGCAGTTACCGGGACTACAATGAGCAGTTCTTC. The rearrangement joins TRBV6-2 or TRBV6-3 to TRBJ2-1; maybe TRBD2 (5 bases). This CDR3 spans 13 amino acids. Looked up from germline, CDR1 is MNHEY and CDR2 is SVGEGT. The germline V and J ends were trimmed by 2 bases and 3 bases, with 5 bases remaining between them.

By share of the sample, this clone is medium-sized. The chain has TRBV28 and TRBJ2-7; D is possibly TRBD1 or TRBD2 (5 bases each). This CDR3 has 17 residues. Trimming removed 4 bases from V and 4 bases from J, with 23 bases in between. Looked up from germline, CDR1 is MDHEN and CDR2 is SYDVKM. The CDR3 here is CASSSLPAGAGSYEQYF. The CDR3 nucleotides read TGTGCCAGCAGTTCGCTACCCGCCGGGGCGGGCTCATACGAGCAGTACTTC. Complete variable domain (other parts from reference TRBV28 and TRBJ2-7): DVKVTQSSRYLVKRTGEKVFLECVQDMDHENMFWYRQDPGLGLRLIYFSYDVKMKEKGDIPEGYSVSREKKERFSLILESASTNQTSMYLCASSSLPAGAGSYEQYFGPGTRLTVT.

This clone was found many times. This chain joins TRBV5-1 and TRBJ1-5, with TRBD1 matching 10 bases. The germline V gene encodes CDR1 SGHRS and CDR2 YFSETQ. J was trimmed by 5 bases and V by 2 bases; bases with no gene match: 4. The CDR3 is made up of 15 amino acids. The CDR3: CASSFSGTGDQPQHF. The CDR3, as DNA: TGCGCCAGCAGCTTTTCCGGGACAGGGGATCAGCCCCAGCATTTT.